The 21 T cell receptor beta chains below come from one sample, sequenced in a study of Ad26.COV2.S vaccination and SARS-CoV-2 variants (dated by TCRdb to the early 2020s). The treatment or condition label of this sample denotes: around 19 received Ad26.COV2.S at low or high dose, single or two shots; 5 received placebo; per-sample allocation not given. For vaccine and placebo recipients, repertoires were sequenced using samples collected on day 63 after the first injection. The library was obtained by the immunoSEQ multiplex PCR assay. TCRdb obtained this table from immuneACCESS and retained in-frame rearrangements with V and J assigned. These tables miss some clones; where compared with another copy, unresolved V genes account for less than half of the shortfall, and the remainder is unexplained. The sample contains more than 300,000 clones, approximately 86% of them found a single time. The ten largest clones take up around 11% of the sample.

Sequencing was performed on peripheral blood, taken in a trial of Ad26.COV2.S vaccine versus placebo. All receptors derive from a person between 18 and 60 years old who received the Ad26.COV2.S COVID-19 vaccine or a placebo.

V and J are TRBV4-2 and TRBJ2-5; D perhaps matches TRBD2 (6 bases). The CDR3 totals 16 residues. Germline CDR1 LGHNA, CDR2 YNFKEQ. V was cut by 3 bases and J by 4 bases, with 18 bases left in between. The CDR3 protein is CASSQGAKGLRETQYF. The CDR3 DNA is TGTGCCAGCAGCCAGGGAGCGAAGGGACTCAGAGAGACCCAGTACTTC.

The CDR3 is CARSLSPSPLHF. In DNA form, the CDR3 reads TGTGCCAGAAGCTTGAGCCCGTCACCCCTCCACTTT. The chain carries TRBV5-3 and TRBJ1-6; D remains unclear. TRBV5-3 is assigned to the ORF class and has an uncertain function. V dropped 1 base and J dropped 10 bases, with 6 bases sitting between them. The CDR3 has 12 residues.

The chain combines TRBV7-2 with TRBJ1-1, with 11 nucleotides matching TRBD1. The CDR3 is 14 amino acids. Germline V gene lookup returns CDR1 SGHTA and CDR2 FQGNSA. V was pared by 5 bases and J by 4 bases, with 3 bases of the junction left unmatched. CDR3 protein: CASSRTGGITEAFF. The CDR3 coding sequence is TGTGCCAGCAGCCGGACAGGGGGCATCACTGAAGCTTTCTTT.

V and J are TRBV24-1 and TRBJ2-3, with 10 bases that match TRBD2. Germline V CDR1 and CDR2: KGHDR, SFDVKD. V was clipped by 4 bases and J by 5 bases; unmatched bases: 5. The CDR3 has 15 amino acids. CDR3 bases: TGTGCCACCAGTGAGCCGGGACTAGCGAGAGATACGCAGTATTTT. Residues: CATSEPGLARDTQYF.

The V and J genes are TRBV5-1 and TRBJ2-2; 7 bases map to TRBD1. The CDR3 extends over 15 amino acids. Per the germline V gene, CDR1 is SGHRS and CDR2 is YFSETQ. After removal of 4 bases from V and 0 bases from J, the junction contained 3 bases not matched to a gene. The CDR3 coding sequence is TGCGCCAGCAGCGGGGGACAGACGAACACCGGGGAGCTGTTTTTT. Residues: CASSGGQTNTGELFF.

The chain uses TRBV3-1 (or the pseudogene TRBV3-2) and TRBJ2-4; D is uncertain. The germline V and J ends were trimmed by 1 base and 7 bases, with 8 bases remaining between them. Germline V gene lookup returns CDR1 LGHDT and CDR2 YNNKEL (reference sequence). The CDR3 is made up of 13 amino acids. CDR3 residues: CASSQALANIQYF. The CDR3 region has the DNA TGTGCCAGCAGCCAAGCTCTCGCCAACATTCAGTACTTC.

The V gene is TRBV7-3, the J gene TRBJ2-5; 7 bases agree with TRBD1. Germline assignment: CDR1 SGHTA and CDR2 FQGTGA. Trimming cost V 5 bases and J 2 bases; bases outside gene matches: 5. The CDR3 loop spans 14 amino acids. The CDR3 is CASSPGQAQETQYF. The CDR3, as DNA: TGTGCCAGCAGCCCAGGACAGGCTCAAGAGACCCAGTACTTC.

The genes are TRBV7-2 and TRBJ2-7; no definite D call. Trimming shortened V by 3 bases and J by 0 bases, and 9 bases separated the two germline ends. The CDR3 covers 14 residues. Germline CDR1 is SGHTA and CDR2 is FQGNSA. The CDR3 DNA sequence: TGTGCCAGCAGCTTCACAACCAGCTCCTACGAGCAGTACTTC. Its translation: CASSFTTSSYEQYF.

This sequence joins TRBV4-2 and TRBJ2-1; 7 bases fit TRBD2. Germline trimming cut 0 bases from V and 10 bases from J; bases unmatched to any gene: 9. This CDR3 is 15 amino acids long. Germline CDR1 reads LGHNA; CDR2 reads YNFKEQ. In nucleotides, the CDR3 is TGTGCCAGCAGCCAAGATGCAGGGAGGGGAGAGGAGCAGTTCTTC. Residues: CASSQDAGRGEEQFF.

The chain links TRBV28 to TRBJ2-2; TRBD1 is a possible D gene (8 bases). This CDR3 has 16 residues. Germline values: CDR1 MDHEN, CDR2 SYDVKM. Trimming shortened V by 8 bases and J by 7 bases, and 23 bases separated the two germline ends. CDR3 protein: CASGRVAGGLGGELFF. The CDR3 DNA is TGTGCCAGCGGGAGGGTCGCAGGGGGCTTAGGCGGGGAGCTGTTTTTT. Combining the CDR3 with reference TRBV28 and TRBJ2-2 gives the whole variable domain DVKVTQSSRYLVKRTGEKVFLECVQDMDHENMFWYRQDPGLGLRLIYFSYDVKMKEKGDIPEGYSVSREKKERFSLILESASTNQTSMYLCASGRVAGGLGGELFFGEGSRLTVL.

CDR3 in amino acids: CATHPYGGLGTNNEQFF. The CDR3 DNA is TGTGCCACGCATCCTTATGGGGGACTCGGCACCAACAATGAGCAGTTCTTC. The chain combines TRBV19 with TRBJ2-1; maybe TRBD2 (6 bases). The germline V gene has CDR1 LNHDA and CDR2 SQIVND (reference sequence). CDR3 length equals 17 residues. With 10 bases removed from V and 5 bases from J, the gap between germline ends came to 27 bases.

CDR3 nucleotide sequence: TGTGCCACTAAAACGCCCTCTGGAAACACCATATATTTT. Translating gives CATKTPSGNTIYF. The gene calls are TRBV15 and TRBJ1-3, with D unclear. Trimming removed 9 bases from V and 0 bases from J, with 9 bases in between. The CDR3 loop spans 13 amino acids. CDR1 and CDR2 from the germline V gene are LNHNV and YYDKDF (reference sequence). Full variable domain (rest looked up from reference TRBV15 and TRBJ1-3): DAMVIQNPRYQVTQFGKPVTLSCSQTLNHNVMYWYQQKSSQAPKLLFHYYDKDFNNEADTPDNFQSRRPNTSFCFLDIRSPGLGDTAMYLCATKTPSGNTIYFGEGSWLTVV.

The chain has TRBV2 and TRBJ2-3; 7 nucleotides align to TRBD1. The CDR3 is 14 residues long. V gave up 4 bases and J gave up 2 bases; unmatched junction bases: 3. Looked up from germline, CDR1 is SNHLY and CDR2 is FYNNEI. CDR3 DNA: TGTGCCAGCAGTGGACAGGGTTTCACAGATACGCAGTATTTT. Its protein product is CASSGQGFTDTQYF.

The genes are TRBV27 and TRBJ1-4; D not certain. The CDR3 runs to 15 residues. Germline V gene lookup returns CDR1 MNHEY and CDR2 SMNVEV (reference sequence). Trimming stripped 2 bases from V and 0 bases from J, with 7 bases between. Here the CDR3 DNA reads TGTGCCAGCAGTTTAGAGGGTGCAACTAATGAAAAACTGTTTTTT. Its protein is CASSLEGATNEKLFF. Looking up the rest from reference TRBV27 and TRBJ1-4 gives the full variable domain: EAQVTQNPRYLITVTGKKLTVTCSQNMNHEYMSWYRQDPGLGLRQIYYSMNVEVTDKGDVPEGYKVSRKEKRNFPLILESPSPNQTSLYFCASSLEGATNEKLFFGSGTQLSVL.

The V gene is TRBV12-3 or TRBV12-4, the J gene TRBJ1-2, with 7 bases matching TRBD1. This CDR3 region has 13 residues. V lost 5 bases, J lost 6 bases, and 6 bases stayed unmatched. CDR3 DNA sequence: TGTGCCAGCAGTCCTTCGGGACAGCATGGCTACACCTTC. Residues: CASSPSGQHGYTF.

V is TRBV18 and J is TRBJ2-5; the match to TRBD2 covers 12 bases. This CDR3 has 17 amino acids. With V trimmed by 0 bases and J by 4 bases, 6 bases remained unmatched. Germline V gives CDR1 KGHSH, CDR2 LQKENI. CDR3 amino acids: CASSPPFLAGGRETQYF. The CDR3 DNA reads as TGTGCCAGCTCACCACCGTTCCTAGCGGGGGGGAGAGAGACCCAGTACTTC.

V is TRBV6-5 and J is TRBJ2-2, with TRBD1 identical over 9 bases. Trimming at V came to 6 bases and at J to 7 bases, leaving 6 bases not matched to a gene. Per the germline V gene, CDR1 is MNHEY and CDR2 is SVGAGI. This CDR3 comprises 14 residues. The CDR3 reads CASRSGTGFGELFF. In DNA, the CDR3 is TGTGCCAGCAGGTCCGGGACAGGGTTCGGGGAGCTGTTTTTT.

The gene calls are TRBV30 and TRBJ2-2; D gene uncertain. Germline-derived CDR1 and CDR2 are GTSNPN and SVGIG (reference sequence). V lost 2 bases to trimming and J lost 1 base, with 5 bases between them. The CDR3 has 13 residues. The CDR3 DNA is TGTGCCTGGAGTACGGGGAACACCGGGGAGCTGTTTTTT. Amino acids: CAWSTGNTGELFF. The variable domain in full, with the rest retrieved from reference TRBV30 and TRBJ2-2, is SQTIHQWPATLVQPVGSPLSLECTVEGTSNPNLYWYRQAAGRGLQLLFYSVGIGQISSEVPQNLSASRPQDRQFILSSKKLLLSDSGFYLCAWSTGNTGELFFGEGSRLTVL.

The rearrangement links TRBV2 to TRBJ1-2, with D maybe TRBD1 (5 bases). Germline V gene sequence: CDR1 SNHLY, CDR2 FYNNEI. Trimming pared 8 bases from V and 8 bases from J, leaving 21 bases between. The CDR3 consists of 14 residues. The CDR3 protein is CASVGTGARGGYTF. For the CDR3, the DNA is TGTGCCAGCGTTGGGACTGGGGCCCGGGGCGGCTACACCTTC.

There are a few counts of this clone. The chain couples TRBV4-1 to TRBJ1-1; the match to TRBD1 covers 7 bases. J gave up 11 bases and V 0 bases, and 15 bases lay outside the gene matches. The germline CDR1 and CDR2 sequences are MGHRA and YSYEKL. The CDR3 totals 16 residues. CDR3: CASSQEPGQSWTGAFF. CDR3 coding DNA: TGCGCCAGCAGCCAAGAACCGGGACAGAGTTGGACTGGGGCTTTCTTT.

The chain combines TRBV30 with TRBJ2-5; the D is unclear. The CDR3 loop spans 11 amino acids. Germline CDR1 and CDR2: GTSNPN and SVGIG (reference sequence). V was trimmed by 2 bases and J by 4 bases, leaving 5 bases between them. CDR3: CAWSLGETQYF. The CDR3 DNA follows: TGTGCCTGGAGTTTGGGAGAGACCCAGTACTTC.